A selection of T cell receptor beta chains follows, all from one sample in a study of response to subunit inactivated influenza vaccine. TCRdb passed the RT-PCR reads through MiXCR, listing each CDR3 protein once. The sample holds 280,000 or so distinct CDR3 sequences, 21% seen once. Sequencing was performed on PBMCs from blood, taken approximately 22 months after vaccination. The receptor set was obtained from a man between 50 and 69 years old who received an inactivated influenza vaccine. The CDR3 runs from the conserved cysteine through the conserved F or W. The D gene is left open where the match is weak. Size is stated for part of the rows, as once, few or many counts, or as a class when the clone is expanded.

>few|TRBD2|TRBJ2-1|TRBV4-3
TGCGCCAGCAGCCGAGTCCCGGGACTAGCGGGGGGCAATGAGCAGTTCTTC
CASSRVPGLAGGNEQFF
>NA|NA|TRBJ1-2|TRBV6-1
TGTGCCAGCAGTGAACCGGGACATAACTATGGCTACACCTTC
CASSEPGHNYGYTF
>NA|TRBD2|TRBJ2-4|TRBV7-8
TGTGCCAGCAGCTTAGTAGAACTAGCGGGGGGACGGGTAGCCAAAAACATTCAGTACTTC
CASSLVELAGGRVAKNIQYF
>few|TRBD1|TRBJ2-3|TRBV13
TGTGCCAGCAGCTCGCGGCGGACAGGAAACACAGATACGCAGTATTTT
CASSSRRTGNTDTQYF
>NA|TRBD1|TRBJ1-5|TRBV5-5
TGTGCCAGCAGCTTTTCCGGGACAGGGACAAATCAGCCCCAGCATTTT
CASSFSGTGTNQPQHF
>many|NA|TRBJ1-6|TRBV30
TGTGCCTGGAGTGGGCCACTTATAGGAGGTTCACCCCTCCACTTT
CAWSGPLIGGSPLHF
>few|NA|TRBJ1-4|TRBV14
TGTGCCAGCAGCCAAGTTGAGAGTGAAAAACTGTTTTTT
CASSQVESEKLFF
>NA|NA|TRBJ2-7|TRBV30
TGTGCCTGGAGTGCTATTTACGAGCAGTACTTC
CAWSAIYEQYF
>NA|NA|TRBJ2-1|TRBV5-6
TGTGCCAGCAGCTTGGACGGTGTGCCCATCTACAATGAGCAGTTCTTC
CASSLDGVPIYNEQFF
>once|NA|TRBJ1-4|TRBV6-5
TGTGCCAGCAGTTACACGCCGGGGGTTAATGAAAAACTGTTTTTT
CASSYTPGVNEKLFF
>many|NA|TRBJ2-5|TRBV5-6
TGTGCCAGCAGCTCTCAAAATCAAGAGACCCAGTACTTC
CASSSQNQETQYF
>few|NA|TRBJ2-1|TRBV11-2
TGTGCCAGCAGCTTAGCGACTAGGGGGGGCCAGTTCTTC
CASSLATRGGQFF
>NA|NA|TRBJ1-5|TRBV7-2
TGTGCCAGCAGCGAAATGGGGGACTTAAGTCAGCCCCAGCATTTT
CASSEMGDLSQPQHF
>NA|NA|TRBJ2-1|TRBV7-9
TGTGCCAGCAGCTTAGATCCGGGCAGGTCCTACAATGAGCAGTTCTTC
CASSLDPGRSYNEQFF
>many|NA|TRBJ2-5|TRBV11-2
TGTGCCAGCAGCTCGATCTATAACAAACAAGAGACCCAGTACTTC
CASSSIYNKQETQYF
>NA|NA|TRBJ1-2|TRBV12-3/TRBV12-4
TGTGCCAGCAGTTTAGGCCTACTACTTAACTATGGCTACACCTTC
CASSLGLLLNYGYTF
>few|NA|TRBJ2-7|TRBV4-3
TGCGCCAGCAGCCAAGAGATGCGGAGCGAGCAGTACTTC
CASSQEMRSEQYF
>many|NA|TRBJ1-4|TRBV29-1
TGCAGCGTTGAAGATCGGTCAACTAATGAAAAACTGTTTTTT
CSVEDRSTNEKLFF
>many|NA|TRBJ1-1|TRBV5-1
TGCGCCAGCAGCTTGGCGGGGACTCTGAACACTGAAGCTTTCTTT
CASSLAGTLNTEAFF
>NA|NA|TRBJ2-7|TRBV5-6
TGTGCCAGCAGCCCCGGAGATATATCCTCCTACGAGCAGTACTTC
CASSPGDISSYEQYF
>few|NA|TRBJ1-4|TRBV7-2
TGTGCCAGCAGACGCAGGGCGGGGAGGGAAAAACTGTTTTTT
CASRRRAGREKLFF
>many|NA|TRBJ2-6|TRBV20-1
TGCAGTGGGAACTCTGGGGCCAACGTCCTGACTTTC
CSGNSGANVLTF
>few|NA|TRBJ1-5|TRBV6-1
TGTGCCAGCAGTGCAACCTGGGCCGAACAGGGATATAGCAATCAGCCCCAGCATTTT
CASSATWAEQGYSNQPQHF
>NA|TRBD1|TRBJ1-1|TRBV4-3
TGCGCCAGCAGCCAAGGGGGTGGGACAGGGCCCACTGAAGCTTTCTTT
CASSQGGGTGPTEAFF
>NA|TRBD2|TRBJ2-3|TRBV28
TGTGCCAGCAGTTCCAGACTAGCTAGTTGGACAGATACGCAGTATTTT
CASSSRLASWTDTQYF
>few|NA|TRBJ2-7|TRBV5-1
TGCGCCAGCAGCTTGTCCGCAGGGCGCTACGAGCAGTACTTC
CASSLSAGRYEQYF
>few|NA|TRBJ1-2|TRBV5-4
TGTGCCAGCAGCTTGAGGCAGGGTAATTGGGATGGCTACACCTTC
CASSLRQGNWDGYTF
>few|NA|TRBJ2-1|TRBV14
TGTGCCAGCAGCCGAGATGAAGACTACAATGAGCAGTTCTTC
CASSRDEDYNEQFF
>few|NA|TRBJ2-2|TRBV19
TGTGCCAGTAGTATGTTGGGCACCGGGGAGCTGTTTTTT
CASSMLGTGELFF
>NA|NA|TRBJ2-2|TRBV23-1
TGCGCCAGCAGTCAATCGTTGAAAGGGAACCTCGCCAACACCGGGGAGCTGTTGTTT
CASSQSLKGNLANTGELLF
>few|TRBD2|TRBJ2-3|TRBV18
TGTGCCAGCTCACCACAGCGGACTAGCGGGAGAGTTTCTAGCACAGATACGCAGTATTTT
CASSPQRTSGRVSSTDTQYF
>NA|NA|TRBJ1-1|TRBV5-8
TGTGCCAGCAGCTTCCCAGGGAGGAGCACTGAAGCTTTCTTT
CASSFPGRSTEAFF
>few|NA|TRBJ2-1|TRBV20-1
TGCAGTGCTAGGGGACTCCTGGGTCGGAATGAGCAGTTCTTC
CSARGLLGRNEQFF
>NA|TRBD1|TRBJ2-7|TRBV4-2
TGTGCCAGCAGAGCTAGGACAGGGGACACCTACGAGCAGTACTTC
CASRARTGDTYEQYF
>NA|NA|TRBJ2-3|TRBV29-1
TGCAGCGTCGGCCTGTGGGGGGGCGGGACAGATACGCAGTATTTT
CSVGLWGGGTDTQYF
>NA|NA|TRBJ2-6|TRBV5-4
TGTGCCAGCAGCTCTCGACGGGACTCTGGGGCCAACGTCCTGACTTTC
CASSSRRDSGANVLTF
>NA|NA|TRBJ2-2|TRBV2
TGTGCCAGCACGTTTACCGGGCCCCGACCCGGGGAGCTGTTTTTT
CASTFTGPRPGELFF
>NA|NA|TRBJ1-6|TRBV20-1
TGCAGTACCCGGGACTCCGTTAATTCACCCCTCCACTTT
CSTRDSVNSPLHF
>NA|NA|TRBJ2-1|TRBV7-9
TGTGCCAGCAGCGTAGTTTCCAACCACAATGAGCAGTTCTTC
CASSVVSNHNEQFF
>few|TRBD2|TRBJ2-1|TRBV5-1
TGCGCCAGCAGCTTGGCCAGGCTAGCGGGTTACAATGAGCAGTTCTTC
CASSLARLAGYNEQFF
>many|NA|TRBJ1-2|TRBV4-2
TGTGCCAGCAGCCAAGACCCCGCGGTAATCCACGCTAACTATGGCTACACCTTC
CASSQDPAVIHANYGYTF
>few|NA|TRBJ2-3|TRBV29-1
TGCAGCGCCCGGAGTTTCACAGATACGCAGTATTTT
CSARSFTDTQYF
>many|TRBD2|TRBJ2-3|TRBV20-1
TGCAGTGCTAGTATTAGCGGGGAATTCACAGATACGCAGTATTTT
CSASISGEFTDTQYF
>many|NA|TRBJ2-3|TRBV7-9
TGTGCCAGCAGCCAATCGGTTACAGATACGCAGTATTTT
CASSQSVTDTQYF
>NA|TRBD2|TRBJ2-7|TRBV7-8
TGTGCCAGCAGCTTAGCGGGGACGGCGGGGGGATCCTACGAGCAGTACTTC
CASSLAGTAGGSYEQYF
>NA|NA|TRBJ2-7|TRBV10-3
TGTGCCTTACGGGACTCCCGCTCCTACGAGCAGTACTTC
CALRDSRSYEQYF
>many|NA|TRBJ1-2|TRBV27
TGTGCCAGCAGTTTATCGGTGGGTAGCGACTATGGCTACACCTTC
CASSLSVGSDYGYTF
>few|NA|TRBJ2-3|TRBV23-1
TGCGCCAGCATACGGGCCCTACCTACAGATACGCAGTATTTT
CASIRALPTDTQYF
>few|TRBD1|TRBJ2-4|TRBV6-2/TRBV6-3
TGTGCCAGCAGTTACCGGGGCTTACAGGGGAAAAACATTCAGTACTTC
CASSYRGLQGKNIQYF
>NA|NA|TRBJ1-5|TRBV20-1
TGCAGTGCTAGGTGGAGGGGGGGGGTCAATCAGCCCCAGCATTTT
CSARWRGGVNQPQHF
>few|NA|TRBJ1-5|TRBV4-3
TGCGCCAGCAGCCAAGATTTGGGGGGATCCATTAGCAATCAGCCCCAGCATTTT
CASSQDLGGSISNQPQHF
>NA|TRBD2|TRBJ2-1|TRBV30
TGTGCCTCCCCATGGGGGGGGAGCCCTAATGAGCAGTTCTTC
CASPWGGSPNEQFF
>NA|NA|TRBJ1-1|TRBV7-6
TGTGCCAGCAGCTCGACCTTGGAGCGCCCTGCTCTCTTT
CASSSTLERPALF
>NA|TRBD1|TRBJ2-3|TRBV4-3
TGCGCCAGCAGCCAAGCTGGGACAGGGCGGGGAGATACGCAGTATTTT
CASSQAGTGRGDTQYF
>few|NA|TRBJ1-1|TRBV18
TGTGCCAGCTCCGCGGGAAAATTTTCCACCGCTGAAGCTTTCTTT
CASSAGKFSTAEAFF
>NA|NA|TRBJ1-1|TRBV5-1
TGCGCCAGCAGCTTGGTTGCTACAGGGAAAAACACTGAAGCTTTCTTT
CASSLVATGKNTEAFF
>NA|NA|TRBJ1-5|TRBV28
TGTGCCAGCAGTGTGGGGAGGCAGCCCCAGCATTTT
CASSVGRQPQHF